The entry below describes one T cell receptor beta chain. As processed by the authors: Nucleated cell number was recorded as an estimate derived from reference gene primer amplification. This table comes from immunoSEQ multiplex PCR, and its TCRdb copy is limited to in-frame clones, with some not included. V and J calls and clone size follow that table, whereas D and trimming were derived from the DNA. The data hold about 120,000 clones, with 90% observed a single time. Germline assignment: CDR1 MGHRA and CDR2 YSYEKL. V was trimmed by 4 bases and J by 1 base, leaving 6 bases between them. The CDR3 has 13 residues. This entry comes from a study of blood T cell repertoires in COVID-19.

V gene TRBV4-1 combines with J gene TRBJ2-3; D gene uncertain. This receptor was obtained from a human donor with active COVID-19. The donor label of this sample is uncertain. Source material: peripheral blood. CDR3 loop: CASSLAGTDTQYF. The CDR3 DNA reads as TGCGCCAGCAGCCTCGCAGGCACAGATACGCAGTATTTT.